One TCR beta chain is described in this entry. The sample belongs to a study of technical replicates of blood from several donors. Libraries were prepared by immunoSEQ multiplex PCR; TCRdb keeps only in-frame clonotypes and omits some of them. This sample carries over 90,000 clones, approximately 95% of them seen once, and the ten largest clones take roughly 0.21%. Sequenced input: T cells isolated from PBMCs. The receptor comes from a human donor in good health.

The CDR3: CASSETAFSGTGAPYGYTF. The DNA of the CDR3 is TGTGCCAGCAGTGAAACGGCTTTCAGCGGGACAGGGGCCCCCTATGGCTACACCTTC. The chain carries TRBV6-1 and TRBJ1-2; 10 nucleotides match TRBD1. Germline assignment: CDR1 MNHNS and CDR2 SASEGT. The CDR3 spans 19 residues. V trimming: 2 bases; J trimming: 4 bases; junction bases outside the gene matches: 16.